Below are 24 T cell receptor beta chains sequenced from a single sample in a study of shared clonotypes between healthy human individuals. Data came from immunoSEQ multiplex PCR; TCRdb stores just in-frame clones and leaves some out. Of about 600,000 clones in the sample, roughly 95% are singletons; the top ten hold less than 0.13%. CD45RO-negative, CCR7-selected cells formed the naive CD8 fraction, which excluded terminally differentiated effector memory CD45RA+ cells. The source material was naive CD8+ T cells sorted from blood. These receptor sequences come from a woman under 40 in good health.

The chain has TRBV5-6 and TRBJ2-7; the D is unclear. Trimming stripped 2 bases from V and 6 bases from J, with 9 bases between. The germline V gene has CDR1 SGHDT and CDR2 YYEEEE. The CDR3 length is 12 residues. CDR3 region: CASSFLSSEQYF. The CDR3 coding sequence is TGTGCCAGCAGCTTTCTCTCCAGCGAGCAGTACTTC.

This clone occurred once. The chain employs TRBV7-9 and TRBJ2-7; tentative D call: TRBD2 (6 bases). Trimming pared 11 bases from V and 4 bases from J, leaving 18 bases between. The V gene's germline CDR1 is SEHNR and CDR2 FQNEAQ (reference sequence). The CDR3 totals 13 residues. The CDR3 sequence: CAGMVRGRYEQYF. In DNA, the CDR3 is TGTGCCGGGATGGTTCGGGGGAGGTACGAGCAGTACTTC.

This chain links TRBV5-5 with TRBJ2-7; TRBD1 might be the D (6 bases). The CDR3 covers 13 residues. The germline CDR1 and CDR2 sequences are SGHKS and YYEKEE (reference sequence). Trimming removed 0 bases from V and 2 bases from J, with 6 bases in between. The CDR3 spells CASSLEGAYEQYF. The CDR3 DNA sequence: TGTGCCAGCAGCTTGGAGGGGGCCTACGAGCAGTACTTC.

The count of this clone is one. The rearrangement links TRBV27 to TRBJ2-7, with D perhaps matching TRBD1 (5 bases). This CDR3 region has 14 residues. CDR1 and CDR2 (germline): MNHEY, SMNVEV (reference sequence). The V and J ends lost 6 bases and 3 bases respectively, with 15 bases between them. The CDR3 here is CASSLTRAGYEQYF. The CDR3 nucleotides read TGTGCCAGCAGCCTAACCAGGGCAGGCTACGAGCAGTACTTC.

This chain uses TRBV7-3 with TRBJ2-3, with no clear D. Germline CDR1 is SGHTA and CDR2 is FQGTGA. The V end was cut by 5 bases, the J end by 2 bases, with 11 bases between. This CDR3 has 14 residues. CDR3 DNA: TGTGCCAGCAGCGCCGTCCTACCCACAGATACGCAGTATTTT. This gives the protein CASSAVLPTDTQYF.

The chain links TRBV27 to TRBJ1-3; TRBD1 matches at 11 bases. The CDR3 covers 15 residues. Germline assignment: CDR1 MNHEY and CDR2 SMNVEV (reference sequence). Trimming removed 2 bases from V and 8 bases from J; junction bases left unmatched: 5. CDR3 nucleotide sequence: TGTGCCAGCAGTTTACTCGGGACAGGGGGTTACACCATATATTTT. Translating gives CASSLLGTGGYTIYF.

The chain joins TRBV14 to TRBJ2-5; D ambiguous. V was shortened by 5 bases and J by 1 base, with 8 bases between the two germline ends. Germline V gene lookup returns CDR1 SGHDN and CDR2 FVKESK. There are 13 residues in the CDR3. The CDR3 sequence is CASSKISQETQYF. In nucleotides, the CDR3 is TGTGCCAGCAGCAAGATCTCCCAAGAGACCCAGTACTTC.

The chain links TRBV4-1 to TRBJ2-7; tentatively, D is TRBD2 (5 bases). Germline V gene lookup returns CDR1 MGHRA and CDR2 YSYEKL. This CDR3 spans 17 amino acids. Trimming shortened V by 0 bases and J by 5 bases, and 20 bases separated the two germline ends. The DNA of the CDR3 is TGCGCCAGCAGCCAAGATGAACCGGACTCAGAAGGTAACGAGCAGTACTTC. Translated, it gives CASSQDEPDSEGNEQYF.

This chain uses TRBV28 with TRBJ2-1, with 9 bases that match TRBD1. V was clipped by 5 bases and J by 3 bases; unmatched bases: 5. CDR1 and CDR2 (germline): MDHEN, SYDVKM. The CDR3 consists of 15 residues. The CDR3 reads CASSPRQGGYNEQFF. For the CDR3, the DNA is TGTGCCAGCAGTCCGAGACAGGGGGGCTACAATGAGCAGTTCTTC.

The chain employs TRBV27 and TRBJ2-1; the D gene is possibly TRBD1 (6 bases). CDR3 length equals 12 residues. Germline V lookup: CDR1 MNHEY, CDR2 SMNVEV (reference sequence). Trimming removed 5 bases from V and 9 bases from J, with 11 bases in between. The CDR3 DNA reads as TGTGCCAGCAGTCAAACAGGGCCTGAGCAGTTCTTC. The encoded protein is CASSQTGPEQFF.

The chain combines TRBV4-1 with TRBJ2-7; possible D gene TRBD2, 7 bases. The CDR3 covers 15 residues. V was shortened by 0 bases and J by 7 bases, with 16 bases between the two germline ends. Germline CDR1 MGHRA, CDR2 YSYEKL. CDR3 residues: CASSQDAGAGSEQYF. Here the CDR3 DNA reads TGCGCCAGCAGCCAAGACGCGGGGGCCGGTAGTGAGCAGTACTTC.

V usage is TRBV27 and J usage is TRBJ1-2; 7 nucleotides agree with TRBD1. This CDR3 is built from 13 residues. The germline CDR1 and CDR2 sequences are MNHEY and SMNVEV (reference sequence). J was trimmed by 7 bases and V by 5 bases; bases with no gene match: 7. CDR3: CASSPYSGGGYTF. The DNA of the CDR3 is TGTGCCAGCAGTCCCTACTCAGGGGGTGGCTACACCTTC.

The chain has TRBV28 and TRBJ2-2, with D perhaps matching TRBD1 (6 bases). V was clipped by 5 bases and J by 3 bases, with 10 bases between them. CDR1 is MDHEN, CDR2 SYDVKM, per germline. This CDR3 region has 14 residues. CDR3 DNA: TGTGCCAGCAGTAACTCAGGGGACACCGGGGAGCTGTTTTTT. Translating gives CASSNSGDTGELFF.

The rearrangement joins TRBV4-2 to TRBJ1-1; TRBD1 matches at 8 bases. J gave up 7 bases and V 4 bases, and 5 bases lay outside the gene matches. Germline values: CDR1 LGHNA, CDR2 YNFKEQ. The CDR3 is made up of 13 amino acids. The CDR3 sequence: CASSRHRGNEAFF. The CDR3 DNA reads TGTGCCAGCAGCCGACACAGGGGGAATGAAGCTTTCTTT.

The CDR3 DNA reads as TGTGCCAGTAGTGACGGAGTAGCAGCGGGAGATACGCAGTATTTT. Encoded protein: CASSDGVAAGDTQYF. This sequence joins TRBV19 and TRBJ2-3; possible D gene TRBD2, 6 bases. Germline values: CDR1 LNHDA, CDR2 SQIVND (reference sequence). Trimming took off 5 bases at V and 5 bases at J, with 17 bases between the two ends. The CDR3 has 15 residues.

V and J are TRBV19 and TRBJ2-7; 10 nucleotides align to TRBD2. The CDR3 is 15 amino acids. The germline CDR1 and CDR2 sequences are LNHDA and SQIVND (reference sequence). V shed 6 bases and J 2 bases; nucleotides not matched to a gene: 7. CDR3 bases: TGTGCCAGTAGCGCAGGACTAGCGGCACCCTACGAGCAGTACTTC. Its translation: CASSAGLAAPYEQYF.

The chain combines TRBV5-8 with TRBJ1-5; 7 positions agree with TRBD1. V lost 8 bases and J lost 2; bases outside the gene matches: 7. This CDR3 has 14 residues. Germline loops: CDR1 SGHTS, CDR2 YDEGEE. CDR3 amino acids: CASPTGRGNQPQHF. The CDR3 DNA is TGTGCCAGTCCGACAGGGAGGGGCAATCAGCCCCAGCATTTT. Complete variable domain (other parts from reference TRBV5-8 and TRBJ1-5): EAGVTQSPTHLIKTRGQQATLRCSPISGHTSVYWYQQALGLGLQFLLWYDEGEERNRGNFPPRFSGRQFPNYSSELNVNALELEDSALYLCASPTGRGNQPQHFGDGTRLSIL.

The chain joins TRBV2 to TRBJ2-3; TRBD1 aligns across 9 bases. CDR1 and CDR2 from the germline V gene are SNHLY and FYNNEI. CDR3 length: 13 residues. J lost 3 bases, V lost 10 bases, and 5 bases had no gene match. This CDR3 reads CAISDRGTDTQYF. CDR3 nucleotide sequence: TGTGCCATCTCGGACAGGGGAACAGATACGCAGTATTTT.

This clone was counted once. This chain joins TRBV7-2 and TRBJ2-1; 8 nucleotides align to TRBD2. J gave up 4 bases and V 2 bases, and 10 bases lay outside the gene matches. The CDR3 spans 17 residues. CDR1 is SGHTA, CDR2 FQGNSA, per germline. The CDR3 coding sequence is TGTGCCAGCAGCTTATCTACCCCGCGGGAGGTTTACAATGAGCAGTTCTTC. It translates to CASSLSTPREVYNEQFF.

This chain links TRBV9 with TRBJ2-7; TRBD2 might be the D (6 bases). The V end was cut by 3 bases, the J end by 3 bases, with 13 bases between. Germline V CDR1 and CDR2: SGDLS, YYNGEE. The CDR3 runs to 14 residues. CDR3 protein: CASSGGDGYYEQYF. The CDR3 bases are TGTGCCAGCAGCGGGGGGGACGGCTACTACGAGCAGTACTTC. The whole variable domain, filled in from reference TRBV9 and TRBJ2-7, reads DSGVTQTPKHLITATGQRVTLRCSPRSGDLSVYWYQQSLDQGLQFLIQYYNGEERAKGNILERFSAQQFPDLHSELNLSSLELGDSALYFCASSGGDGYYEQYFGPGTRLTVT.

This sequence joins TRBV5-1 and TRBJ2-1; tentative D call: TRBD2 (5 bases). Germline V CDR1 and CDR2: SGHRS, YFSETQ. Trimming took 0 bases from V and 8 from J, leaving 15 bases between them. The CDR3 has 15 amino acids. The CDR3 spells CASSLGGKLWDEQFF. CDR3 in DNA: TGCGCCAGCAGCTTGGGAGGGAAATTGTGGGATGAGCAGTTCTTC.

This clone was seen only a few times. CDR3 DNA sequence: TGCAGCGTGGCAGGGCAAGCCGGGGAGCTGTTTTTT. It encodes CSVAGQAGELFF. This chain links TRBV29-1 with TRBJ2-2; possibly TRBD1 for D (5 bases). Trimming left V 6 bases short and J 6 bases short, with 11 bases between. This CDR3 spans 12 amino acids. Germline-derived CDR1 and CDR2 are SQVTM and ANQGSEA.

The chain uses TRBV28 and TRBJ2-4; TRBD2 matches 10 bases. V was pared by 8 bases and J by 8 bases, with 3 bases of the junction left unmatched. This CDR3 comprises 12 residues. Per germline, CDR1 MDHEN and CDR2 SYDVKM. The CDR3 sequence: CASGGLAYIQYF. The DNA for the CDR3 is TGTGCCAGCGGGGGACTAGCGTACATTCAGTACTTC.

The chain uses TRBV4-1 and TRBJ1-5, with TRBD1 as a possible D gene (5 bases). The CDR3 has 15 amino acids. Germline V CDR1 and CDR2: MGHRA, YSYEKL. Trimming cost V 1 base and J 7 bases, with 14 bases left between them. The CDR3 sequence: CASSQAIGGAQPQHF. DNA of the CDR3: TGCGCCAGCAGCCAAGCGATAGGAGGGGCCCAGCCCCAGCATTTT.